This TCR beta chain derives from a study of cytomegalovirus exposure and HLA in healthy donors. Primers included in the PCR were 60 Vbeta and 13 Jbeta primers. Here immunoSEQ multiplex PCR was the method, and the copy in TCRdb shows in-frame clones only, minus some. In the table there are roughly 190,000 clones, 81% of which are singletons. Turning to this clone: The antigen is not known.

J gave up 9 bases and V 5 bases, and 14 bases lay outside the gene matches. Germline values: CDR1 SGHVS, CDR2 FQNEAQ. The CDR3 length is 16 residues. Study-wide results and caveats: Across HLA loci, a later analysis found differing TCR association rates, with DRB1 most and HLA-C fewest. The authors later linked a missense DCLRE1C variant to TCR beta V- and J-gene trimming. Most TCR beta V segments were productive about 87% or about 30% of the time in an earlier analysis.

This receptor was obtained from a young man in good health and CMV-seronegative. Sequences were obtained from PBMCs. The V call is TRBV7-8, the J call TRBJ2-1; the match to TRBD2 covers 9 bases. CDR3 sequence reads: CASSQYDRGRGGEQFF. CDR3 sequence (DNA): TGTGCCAGCAGCCAATACGACCGCGGGAGGGGGGGTGAGCAGTTCTTC.